This record concerns one TCR beta chain sequence. Clones were sequenced by immunoSEQ multiplex PCR, and TCRdb holds only the in-frame ones, with some missing. Of some 74,000 clones listed, about 82% were seen once; the top ten hold around 4.8%. The data stem from a study of blood T cell repertoires in COVID-19. The CDR3 loop spans 17 amino acids. The ends lost 0 bases at V and 0 bases at J; junction bases unmatched: 5. Per the germline V gene, CDR1 is SGDLS and CDR2 is YYNGEE. The material sequenced was peripheral blood. This chain connects TRBV9 to TRBJ1-4; 7 nucleotides agree with TRBD1. This receptor was obtained from a woman older than 75 with active or convalescent COVID-19. CDR3 region: CASSVDSGQTTNEKLFF. CDR3 DNA: TGTGCCAGCAGCGTAGATTCGGGACAGACAACTAATGAAAAACTGTTTTTT.